This T cell receptor beta chain was captured by sequencing in a study of CD8+CD57+ T cells in acquired aplastic anemia. Study at large: Mean yield of DNA from sorted CD4+ and CD8+ cells was around 3 ug. The study's findings and limits: Over 25 shared CD8+ CDR3s appeared highly expressed within patients' immunodominant clones. Patients versus controls showed no significant CD8+ Simpson's diversity difference.

Genomic DNA was employed as the template in profiling TCR beta VDJ and CDR3. TCRdb re-called the reads with MiXCR, one entry per CDR3 protein. The sample lists 300,000 or so distinct CDR3 sequences, roughly half occurring once. This clonotype was found many times. The target antigen is unknown. Sequences were obtained from sorted CD4+, CD8+, or CD8+CD57+ T cells (not recorded which) from PBMCs. This receptor was obtained from a human donor with severe aplastic anemia or a healthy control (not recorded which).

CDR3 loop: CAISEYSDTQYF. Written as DNA, the CDR3 is TGTGCCATCAGTGAGTATTCAGATACGCAGTATTTT. This chain links TRBV10-3 with TRBJ2-3, with unresolved D. Trimming left V 1 base short and J 4 bases short, with 3 bases between. The CDR3 loop spans 12 amino acids. Per germline, CDR1 ENHRY and CDR2 SYGVKD.